The 25 T cell receptor beta chains given below trace back to one sample, sequenced in a study of OX40 agonist ivuxolimab in advanced cancers. Clones were sequenced by immunoSEQ multiplex PCR, and TCRdb holds only the in-frame ones, with some missing. The data contain fewer than 85,000 clones, about nine tenths of them seen just once; the ten biggest clones take up roughly 0.37%. Sample: CD4+ or CD8+ T cells sorted from blood, taken in a trial of the OX40 agonist ivuxolimab. The receptor source for this set is an adult with an advanced solid tumor such as melanoma, head and neck, liver or kidney cancer.

The rearrangement links TRBV18 to TRBJ2-7, with a possible D match to TRBD2 (5 bases). Trimming left V 3 bases short and J 5 bases short, with 14 bases between. There are 14 residues in the CDR3. Germline CDR1 is KGHSH and CDR2 is LQKENI. CDR3 sequence reads: CASSPGAYGDEQYF. In DNA form, the CDR3 reads TGTGCCAGCTCACCGGGAGCCTACGGGGACGAGCAGTACTTC.

The V gene is TRBV18, the J gene TRBJ1-2; TRBD1 matches at 10 bases. Losses at the gene ends were 3 bases for V and 8 bases for J; bases not matched to a gene: 18. Looked up from germline, CDR1 is KGHSH and CDR2 is LQKENI. The CDR3 extends over 18 amino acids. CDR3 sequence: CASSPTPFGGQGGDGYTF. DNA for the CDR3: TGTGCCAGCTCACCTACCCCCTTCGGTGGACAGGGGGGAGACGGCTACACCTTC.

The chain has TRBV29-1 and TRBJ1-5; D might be TRBD1 (5 bases). Germline V gene lookup returns CDR1 SQVTM and CDR2 ANQGSEA. This CDR3 contains 13 residues. Trimming removed 6 bases at V and 5 bases at J, with 14 bases between. CDR3 in DNA: TGCAGCGTCCTCAAAGACAGTTATCAGCCCCAGCATTTT. It is translated as CSVLKDSYQPQHF.

V usage is TRBV7-8 and J usage is TRBJ1-2, with D hard to call. Per the germline V gene, CDR1 is SGHVS and CDR2 is FQNEAQ. Trimming took 7 bases from V and 2 from J, leaving 20 bases between them. This CDR3 region has 16 residues. CDR3 region: CASTERIPNQNYGYTF. CDR3 DNA: TGTGCCAGCACCGAACGGATCCCCAACCAGAACTATGGCTACACCTTC.

The V gene is TRBV27, the J gene TRBJ2-1; D is possibly TRBD1 or TRBD2 (5 bases each). This CDR3 region has 19 residues. Germline V gene lookup returns CDR1 MNHEY and CDR2 SMNVEV (reference sequence). V was clipped by 5 bases and J by 0 bases, with 23 bases between them. The CDR3, as DNA: TGTGCCAGCAGTCCCGGGGCGAAGGGGTGGACCCGCTCCTACAATGAGCAGTTCTTC. Its protein is CASSPGAKGWTRSYNEQFF.

The rearrangement links TRBV5-1 to TRBJ2-3; 8 positions agree with TRBD1. Germline lookup yields CDR1 SGHRS and CDR2 YFSETQ. This CDR3 region has 14 residues. Unmatched junction bases numbered 5, after V lost 4 bases and J lost 4 bases. CDR3 region: CASSEGQGADTQYF. CDR3 DNA: TGCGCCAGCAGCGAAGGACAGGGAGCAGATACGCAGTATTTT.

This clone was counted only a few times. The chain is built from TRBV5-5 and TRBJ1-1; the D is unclear. The CDR3 spans 14 residues. Germline loops: CDR1 SGHKS, CDR2 YYEKEE (reference sequence). V was pared by 4 bases and J by 0 bases, with 10 bases between. CDR3 in DNA: TGTGCCAGCAGCCCCGTGCCCATGAACACTGAAGCTTTCTTT. Protein: CASSPVPMNTEAFF.

The chain uses TRBV7-9 and TRBJ1-1; D is uncertain. The CDR3 loop spans 13 amino acids. Trimming removed 5 bases at V and 6 bases at J, with 13 bases between. In germline, CDR1 is SEHNR, CDR2 FQNEAQ (reference sequence). This CDR3 is CASSPDGKAEAFF. The CDR3, as DNA: TGTGCCAGCAGCCCGGACGGCAAGGCTGAAGCTTTCTTT.

Concerning this clone: Other DNA sequences in the sample encode the same CDR3. This chain links TRBV9 with TRBJ2-5, with TRBD2 identical over 10 bases. The CDR3 is 15 residues long. In germline, CDR1 is SGDLS, CDR2 YYNGEE. With V trimmed by 2 bases and J by 3 bases, 4 bases remained unmatched. CDR3 sequence reads: CASSVAGTSEETQYF. The CDR3 coding sequence is TGTGCCAGCAGCGTGGCAGGGACTAGCGAAGAGACCCAGTACTTC.

The V gene is TRBV27, the J gene TRBJ2-2; unclear D gene. This CDR3 is 14 amino acids long. Germline assignment: CDR1 MNHEY and CDR2 SMNVEV (reference sequence). V was clipped by 3 bases and J by 2 bases, with 7 bases between them. This CDR3 is CASSFDHNTGELFF. CDR3 nucleotides: TGTGCCAGCAGTTTTGACCACAACACCGGGGAGCTGTTTTTT.

J is TRBJ2-5 and V is TRBV7-9; D unclear. Germline V gene data show CDR1 as SEHNR and CDR2 as FQNEAQ (reference sequence). With 0 bases removed from V and 1 base from J, the gap between germline ends came to 9 bases. The CDR3 totals 15 residues. In DNA form, the CDR3 reads TGTGCCAGCAGCTTAGCGTACAGTTTCCAAGAGACCCAGTACTTC. Amino acid sequence: CASSLAYSFQETQYF.

The chain employs TRBV30 and TRBJ1-4; D perhaps matches TRBD1 (5 bases). Trimming left V 5 bases short and J 3 bases short, with 10 bases between. In germline, CDR1 is GTSNPN, CDR2 SVGIG (reference sequence). The CDR3 is 13 amino acids. CDR3 in amino acids: CAWEKGANEKLFF. The CDR3 DNA follows: TGTGCCTGGGAAAAAGGGGCTAATGAAAAACTGTTTTTT.

The chain has TRBV18 and TRBJ1-6; possible D gene TRBD1, 5 bases. The V end was cut by 6 bases, the J end by 7 bases, with 16 bases between. Germline loops: CDR1 KGHSH, CDR2 LQKENI. This CDR3 region has 15 residues. The CDR3: CASSPGGGTNSPLHF. The DNA for the CDR3 is TGTGCCAGCTCGCCTGGCGGGGGTACAAATTCACCCCTCCACTTT. Full variable domain (missing parts from reference TRBV18 and TRBJ1-6): NAGVMQNPRHLVRRRGQEARLRCSPMKGHSHVYWYRQLPEEGLKFMVYLQKENIIDESGMPKERFSAEFPKEGPSILRIQQVVRGDSAAYFCASSPGGGTNSPLHFGNGTRLTVT.

This clone was seen more than once but under ten times. V gene TRBV5-6 combines with J gene TRBJ1-1; D not certain. Deletions cut 0 bases from V and 1 base from J, with 4 bases between. Germline lookup yields CDR1 SGHDT and CDR2 YYEEEE. This CDR3 has 13 residues. CDR3 amino acids: CASSLVKNTEAFF. In DNA, the CDR3 is TGTGCCAGCAGCTTGGTTAAGAACACTGAAGCTTTCTTT.

V gene TRBV20-1 combines with J gene TRBJ1-2; no definite D call. The CDR3 is 11 amino acids. Trimming shortened V by 2 bases and J by 0 bases, and 1 base separated the two germline ends. Germline loops: CDR1 DFQATT, CDR2 SNEGSKA (reference sequence). The CDR3 nucleotides read TGCAGTGCTAGACCTAACTATGGCTACACCTTC. Its translation: CSARPNYGYTF.

The CDR3: CASSVGGLAGEETQYF. CDR3 nucleotides: TGTGCCAGCAGCGTAGGGGGCCTAGCGGGAGAGGAGACCCAGTACTTC. This chain uses TRBV9 with TRBJ2-5; TRBD2 matches 10 bases. The J segment lost 5 bases and the V segment lost 0 bases, leaving 7 bases of the junction unmatched. The germline V gene encodes CDR1 SGDLS and CDR2 YYNGEE. The CDR3 runs 16 residues.

CDR3 protein: CASSFGQAGETQYF. The DNA for the CDR3 is TGCGCCAGCAGCTTTGGACAGGCGGGAGAGACCCAGTACTTC. The J gene is TRBJ2-5, the V gene TRBV5-1; TRBD1 aligns across 7 bases. This CDR3 is 14 amino acids long. The germline V gene encodes CDR1 SGHRS and CDR2 YFSETQ. With 2 bases clipped from V and 4 bases from J, the junction kept 5 bases outside the gene matches.

The CDR3 here is CASSQDPRSEPQRYNEQFF. For the CDR3, the DNA is TGCGCCAGCAGCCAAGATCCCAGGTCAGAGCCCCAGAGGTACAATGAGCAGTTCTTC. This chain links TRBV4-3 with TRBJ2-1; unclear D gene. This CDR3 has 19 residues. Germline CDR1 LGHNA, CDR2 YSLEER. Between the trimmed V and J ends, which lost 0 bases and 4 bases, there was a span of 22 bases.

The rearrangement uses TRBV5-6 and TRBJ2-5; D is unresolved. The CDR3 consists of 15 residues. V lost 0 bases to trimming and J lost 0 bases, with 9 bases between them. Germline loops: CDR1 SGHDT, CDR2 YYEEEE. In DNA, the CDR3 is TGTGCCAGCAGCTTGGAGGGCAAGTACCAAGAGACCCAGTACTTC. The encoded protein is CASSLEGKYQETQYF.

The rearrangement links TRBV25-1 to TRBJ2-7; D gene ambiguous. Germline-derived CDR1 and CDR2 are MGHDK and SYGVNS. This CDR3 is built from 14 residues. Trimming removed 2 bases at V and 0 bases at J, with 8 bases between. DNA for the CDR3: TGTGCCAGCAGTGAAACCGAAAGCTCCTACGAGCAGTACTTC. Translating gives CASSETESSYEQYF.

The chain uses TRBV7-9 and TRBJ2-1; unclear D gene. Germline V gives CDR1 SEHNR, CDR2 FQNEAQ (reference sequence). V gave up 0 bases and J gave up 2 bases, with 17 bases separating them. The CDR3 extends over 18 amino acids. CDR3 protein: CASSLALPTPRAYNEQFF. The CDR3 DNA reads as TGTGCCAGCAGCTTAGCGCTACCGACCCCAAGGGCCTACAATGAGCAGTTCTTC.

In DNA form, the CDR3 reads TGTGCCAGCAGTGAATATAAGGGCCCCGTTTCTGGAAACACCATATATTTT. It encodes CASSEYKGPVSGNTIYF. This chain links TRBV25-1 with TRBJ1-3; D not certain. Between the trimmed V and J ends, which lost 0 bases and 1 base, there was a span of 13 bases. The length of the CDR3 is 17 residues. The germline V gene encodes CDR1 MGHDK and CDR2 SYGVNS.

V is TRBV29-1 and J is TRBJ2-1; 11 bases align to TRBD2. The CDR3 totals 15 residues. The ends lost 3 bases at V and 8 bases at J; junction bases unmatched: 9. Per the germline V gene, CDR1 is SQVTM and CDR2 is ANQGSEA. The DNA of the CDR3 is TGCAGCGTTGAGGGTACTAGCGGGGGTCGGTATGAGCAGTTCTTC. It translates to CSVEGTSGGRYEQFF.

The chain combines TRBV28 with TRBJ2-1; 8 bases align to TRBD2. Germline values: CDR1 MDHEN, CDR2 SYDVKM. This CDR3 has 12 amino acids. The CDR3 loop is CTSGLAHNEQFF. CDR3 nucleotides: TGTACGAGTGGACTAGCTCACAATGAGCAGTTCTTC.

The chain combines TRBV6-5 with TRBJ2-3, with D possibly TRBD2 on 5 matching bases. CDR3 length: 15 residues. CDR1 and CDR2 (germline): MNHEY, SVGAGI. The germline V and J ends were trimmed by 8 bases and 3 bases, with 18 bases remaining between them. The CDR3 here is CASYLAERPTDTQYF. As DNA, the CDR3 is TGTGCCAGCTATCTAGCCGAGCGGCCTACAGATACGCAGTATTTT.